What follows are 24 T cell receptor beta chains derived from one specimen sequenced in a study of memory CD4+ T cells and cytomegalovirus serostatus. The method was immunoSEQ multiplex PCR; TCRdb's version includes in-frame clones alone and lacks a portion of them. The table records 55,000 to 65,000 clones, 82% of them present only once. The sort gate was single viable CD3+CD4+CD8-CD45RO+ cells for memory CD4+ T cells. Sequences were obtained from memory CD4+ T cells from blood. These receptors were collected from an adult in good health and CMV-seronegative.

J is TRBJ2-3 and V is TRBV5-6; no firm D call. Germline CDR1 and CDR2: SGHDT and YYEEEE. The V end was cut by 10 bases, the J end by 2 bases, with 11 bases between. The CDR3 length is 12 residues. The CDR3, as DNA: TGTGCCTCCTCGGGCTACACAGATACGCAGTATTTT. It translates to CASSGYTDTQYF.

This clone was seen a single time. The CDR3 region has the DNA TGCGCCAGCAGCCAAGAACCCACCTATGGGGGCTCTAATGAAAAACTGTTTTTT. Translation: CASSQEPTYGGSNEKLFF. The chain joins TRBV4-3 to TRBJ1-4; the D gene is possibly TRBD1 (6 bases). The CDR3 is 18 amino acids. Germline loops: CDR1 LGHNA, CDR2 YSLEER. V was cut by 0 bases and J by 3 bases, with 17 bases left in between.

This rearrangement joins TRBV7-9 to TRBJ1-1; 7 nucleotides line up with TRBD1. From germline, CDR1 is SEHNR and CDR2 FQNEAQ (reference sequence). This CDR3 contains 13 residues. V was pared by 6 bases and J by 4 bases, with 5 bases of the junction left unmatched. CDR3 residues: CASRNTGVTEAFF. The CDR3 DNA is TGTGCCAGCAGGAACACAGGGGTCACTGAAGCTTTCTTT.

V gene TRBV4-2 combines with J gene TRBJ1-2; 9 bases agree with TRBD1. V lost 4 bases, J lost 8 bases, and 8 bases stayed unmatched. Germline CDR1 reads LGHNA; CDR2 reads YNFKEQ. The CDR3 is made up of 14 amino acids. The CDR3 region has the DNA TGTGCCAGCAGCCCGGGACAGGGAACAGAGGGCTACACCTTC. This codes for CASSPGQGTEGYTF.

V gene TRBV5-5 combines with J gene TRBJ2-5; D is possibly TRBD1 or TRBD2 (7 bases each). CDR3 length: 15 amino acids. Germline CDR1 is SGHKS and CDR2 is YYEKEE (reference sequence). V was trimmed by 7 bases and J by 4 bases, leaving 20 bases between them. Written as DNA, the CDR3 is TGTGCCAGCCGATCATCAGGGGGGGAAGGAGAGACCCAGTACTTC. As protein: CASRSSGGEGETQYF. Looking up the rest from reference TRBV5-5 and TRBJ2-5 gives the full variable domain: DAGVTQSPTHLIKTRGQQVTLRCSPISGHKSVSWYQQVLGQGPQFIFQYYEKEERGRGNFPDRFSARQFPNYSSELNVNALLLGDSALYLCASRSSGGEGETQYFGPGTRLLVL.

This clone has a single count. V gene TRBV29-1 combines with J gene TRBJ1-1; 9 nucleotides match TRBD1. The CDR3 has 13 amino acids. CDR1 is SQVTM and CDR2 is ANQGSEA in the germline V gene. With V trimmed by 7 bases and J by 0 bases, 3 bases remained unmatched. The CDR3 DNA reads as TGCAGCGGTACAGGGGGCCTGAACACTGAAGCTTTCTTT. Translated: CSGTGGLNTEAFF.

The sample holds one count of this clone. Here the CDR3 DNA reads TGTGCCAGCTCGTCGGACAGGAGCTATGGCTACACCTTC. This gives the protein CASSSDRSYGYTF. The chain is built from TRBV18 and TRBJ1-2; 7 bases map to TRBD1. The CDR3 runs to 13 residues. CDR1 is KGHSH, CDR2 LQKENI, per germline. V lost 6 bases, J lost 4 bases, and 5 bases stayed unmatched. Supplemented by reference TRBV18 and TRBJ1-2, the full variable domain reads NAGVMQNPRHLVRRRGQEARLRCSPMKGHSHVYWYRQLPEEGLKFMVYLQKENIIDESGMPKERFSAEFPKEGPSILRIQQVVRGDSAAYFCASSSDRSYGYTFGSGTRLTVV.

The CDR3 DNA reads TGTGCCAGCAGACCGCGGGGGACAACCACAGATACGCAGTATTTT. Amino acids: CASRPRGTTTDTQYF. J is TRBJ2-3 and V is TRBV6-5; perhaps TRBD2 as D (7 bases). Germline V gene lookup returns CDR1 MNHEY and CDR2 SVGAGI. Trimming shortened V by 6 bases and J by 2 bases, and 15 bases separated the two germline ends. The CDR3 sequence is 15 residues long.

This chain links TRBV9 with TRBJ2-7; D is unclear. The CDR3 runs to 14 residues. Trimming took off 1 base at V and 2 bases at J, with 10 bases between the two ends. Germline loops: CDR1 SGDLS, CDR2 YYNGEE. DNA of the CDR3: TGTGCCAGCAGCGTAAGCCCAGGTCCCTACGAGCAGTACTTC. Protein sequence: CASSVSPGPYEQYF.

This clone was detected once. The chain carries TRBV30 and TRBJ1-4, with 9 bases that match TRBD1. Germline loops: CDR1 GTSNPN, CDR2 SVGIG (reference sequence). CDR3 length: 15 amino acids. V was pared by 2 bases and J by 3 bases, with 4 bases of the junction left unmatched. The CDR3 DNA reads as TGTGCCTGGAGTAACCGACAGGGGGCTAATGAAAAACTGTTTTTT. Its translation is CAWSNRQGANEKLFF.

This chain joins TRBV28 and TRBJ1-4; no definite D call. Trimming removed 6 bases at V and 2 bases at J, with 10 bases between. Germline CDR1 and CDR2: MDHEN and SYDVKM. The CDR3 spans 14 residues. CDR3 sequence (DNA): TGTGCCAGCAGCGTGCCCGCTACTAATGAAAAACTGTTTTTT. Translated: CASSVPATNEKLFF.

About this clone itself: Other DNA sequences in the same sample also yield this CDR3. This chain connects TRBV7-2 to TRBJ1-2; D is unresolved. CDR3 length equals 14 residues. V lost 4 bases to trimming and J lost 4 bases, with 13 bases between them. Germline lookup yields CDR1 SGHTA and CDR2 FQGNSA. CDR3 sequence: CASSSSGGSYGYTF. The DNA for the CDR3 is TGTGCCAGCAGCTCGAGCGGTGGGAGCTATGGCTACACCTTC.

The chain couples TRBV10-3 to TRBJ1-1; 7 nucleotides line up with TRBD1. With 6 bases clipped from V and 6 bases from J, the junction kept 10 bases outside the gene matches. This CDR3 contains 14 residues. CDR1 and CDR2 from the germline V gene are ENHRY and SYGVKD. CDR3 nucleotides: TGTGCCATCAGATTACAGGGGCTGGGCTCTGAAGCTTTCTTT. It translates to CAIRLQGLGSEAFF.

The chain links TRBV7-3 to TRBJ2-6, with D possibly TRBD2 on 6 matching bases. Germline values: CDR1 SGHTA, CDR2 FQGTGA. This CDR3 has 18 residues. Trimming took off 7 bases at V and 0 bases at J, with 19 bases between the two ends. For the CDR3, the DNA is TGTGCCAGCACCATGTCGGGCGGGGTGAGCTCTGGGGCCAACGTCCTGACTTTC. This encodes CASTMSGGVSSGANVLTF.

This clone showed up just a few times. The chain uses TRBV9 and TRBJ1-1; 8 nucleotides align to TRBD1. Germline CDR1 reads SGDLS; CDR2 reads YYNGEE. The trim removed 0 bases at V and 7 bases at J, leaving 5 bases unmatched. This CDR3 has 14 amino acids. The CDR3 here is CASSVAGTGDEAFF. In DNA, the CDR3 is TGTGCCAGCAGCGTAGCAGGGACAGGAGATGAAGCTTTCTTT.

The chain has TRBV4-3 and TRBJ1-5; the D gene is possibly TRBD1 (5 bases). Trimming shortened V by 1 base and J by 5 bases, and 12 bases separated the two germline ends. There are 15 residues in the CDR3. The V gene's germline CDR1 is LGHNA and CDR2 YSLEER. CDR3 amino acids: CASSQGWGGDQPQHF. CDR3 bases: TGCGCCAGCAGCCAAGGATGGGGGGGGGATCAGCCCCAGCATTTT.

The J gene is TRBJ2-7, the V gene TRBV5-4, with no clear D. V was cut by 2 bases and J by 4 bases, with 7 bases left in between. The germline V gene encodes CDR1 SGHNT and CDR2 YYREEE (reference sequence). The CDR3 is made up of 12 amino acids. CDR3 in amino acids: CASSLGQYEQYF. The CDR3 nucleotides read TGTGCCAGCAGCTTAGGGCAGTACGAGCAGTACTTC. The variable domain in full, with the rest retrieved from reference TRBV5-4 and TRBJ2-7, is ETGVTQSPTHLIKTRGQQVTLRCSSQSGHNTVSWYQQALGQGPQFIFQYYREEENGRGNFPPRFSGLQFPNYSSELNVNALELDDSALYLCASSLGQYEQYFGPGTRLTVT.

This chain uses TRBV7-6 with TRBJ2-3; no reliable D call. Germline CDR1 SGHVS, CDR2 FNYEAQ. V lost 1 base, J lost 0 bases, and 8 bases lay in between. The CDR3 is 15 amino acids. In nucleotides, the CDR3 is TGTGCCAGCAGCTTAGAGTGGAGCAGCACAGATACGCAGTATTTT. It yields the protein CASSLEWSSTDTQYF. Full variable domain (missing parts from reference TRBV7-6 and TRBJ2-3): GAGVSQSPRYKVTKRGQDVALRCDPISGHVSLYWYRQALGQGPEFLTYFNYEAQQDKSGLPNDRFSAERPEGSISTLTIQRTEQRDSAMYRCASSLEWSSTDTQYFGPGTRLTVL.

This sequence joins TRBV6-5 and TRBJ1-2; D gene ambiguous. Germline CDR1 is MNHEY and CDR2 is SVGAGI. The ends were cut back, 0 bases at V and 7 bases at J, with 9 bases in the middle. CDR3 length equals 13 residues. The DNA of the CDR3 is TGTGCCAGCAGTTACTCTCGGGGATCTGGCTACACCTTC. Residues: CASSYSRGSGYTF.

V usage is TRBV28 and J usage is TRBJ2-7, with 9 bases aligning to TRBD1. CDR1 MDHEN and CDR2 SYDVKM come from the germline V gene. The CDR3 is made up of 12 amino acids. The CDR3 sequence: CAAGTGMYEQYF. In DNA form, the CDR3 reads TGTGCAGCTGGGACAGGGATGTACGAGCAGTACTTC. Drawing the rest from reference TRBV28 and TRBJ2-7, the complete variable domain is DVKVTQSSRYLVKRTGEKVFLECVQDMDHENMFWYRQDPGLGLRLIYFSYDVKMKEKGDIPEGYSVSREKKERFSLILESASTNQTSMYLCAAGTGMYEQYFGPGTRLTVT.

This clone was picked up one time. The chain combines TRBV2 with TRBJ2-1; D remains ambiguous. Germline CDR1 SNHLY, CDR2 FYNNEI. V gave up 10 bases and J gave up 0 bases, with 7 bases separating them. The CDR3 has 12 residues. The chain's CDR3 is CANGRSYNEQFF. The CDR3 coding sequence is TGTGCCAACGGGCGCTCCTACAATGAGCAGTTCTTC. Full variable domain (rest looked up from reference TRBV2 and TRBJ2-1): EPEVTQTPSHQVTQMGQEVILRCVPISNHLYFYWYRQILGQKVEFLVSFYNNEISEKSEIFDDQFSVERPDGSNFTLKIRSTKLEDSAMYFCANGRSYNEQFFGPGTRLTVL.

This rearrangement joins TRBV19 to TRBJ2-3, with D possibly TRBD2 on 6 matching bases. V lost 6 bases and J lost 4, with 14 bases in between. Germline lookup yields CDR1 LNHDA and CDR2 SQIVND (reference sequence). The CDR3 length is 14 residues. The CDR3 DNA reads as TGTGCCAGTAGGGCCCGGGGGAGATCAGATACGCAGTATTTT. It is translated as CASRARGRSDTQYF.

V is TRBV6-6 and J is TRBJ2-7; D gene unclear. Germline V gene sequence: CDR1 MNHNY, CDR2 SVGAGI (reference sequence). Deletions cut 1 base from V and 0 bases from J, with 7 bases between. The length of the CDR3 is 14 residues. The CDR3 region has the DNA TGTGCCAGCAGTTACTTAGGCATCTCCTACGAGCAGTACTTC. Encoded protein: CASSYLGISYEQYF.

In this sample, this clone turned up a few times. This chain uses TRBV7-8 with TRBJ1-5; no reliable D call. The CDR3 length is 15 residues. The V gene's germline CDR1 is SGHVS and CDR2 FQNEAQ. Deletions cut 1 base from V and 1 base from J, with 8 bases between. CDR3 loop: CASSLVPGSNQPQHF. As DNA, the CDR3 is TGTGCCAGCAGCTTAGTCCCCGGGAGCAATCAGCCCCAGCATTTT. Drawing the rest from reference TRBV7-8 and TRBJ1-5, the complete variable domain is GAGVSQSPRYKVAKRGQDVALRCDPISGHVSLFWYQQALGQGPEFLTYFQNEAQLDKSGLPSDRFFAERPEGSVSTLKIQRTQQEDSAVYLCASSLVPGSNQPQHFGDGTRLSIL.